One sample yielded the 5 T cell receptor beta chains listed below, sequenced in a study of cytomegalovirus exposure and HLA in healthy donors (dated by TCRdb to 2016 to 2017). The protocol used for the library was the immunoSEQ multiplex PCR assay. The multiplex PCR relied on a mix of 60 forward primers for TCR Vbeta segments and 13 reverse primers for TCR Jbeta segments. TCRdb's version of the immuneACCESS table is confined to in-frame rearrangements and falls short of the full clone set. An unresolved V gene accounts for under half of the shortfall where checked; the remainder is of unknown origin. The sample profile shows more than 150,000 clones; about 79% of them were found once. The ten biggest clones cover around 1.6% of the sample. Material for sequencing was PBMCs. The receptors derive from a man aged 18 to 29 in good health and CMV-seronegative.

J is TRBJ1-5 and V is TRBV28; no clear D gene. The germline V gene has CDR1 MDHEN and CDR2 SYDVKM. Trimming shortened V by 8 bases and J by 0 bases, and 17 bases separated the two germline ends. This CDR3 has 16 residues. This CDR3 is CASGAHVGNSNQPQHF. The CDR3, as DNA: TGTGCCAGCGGAGCCCATGTCGGGAATAGCAATCAGCCCCAGCATTTT.

This clone was counted once. One junction end does not reproduce the germline sequence, and a read error may be involved. In DNA form, the CDR3 reads TGTGCTAGCAGCTCAAGCGGGAGGCCGGAGACCCAGTACTTC. Its translation: CASSSSGRPETQYF. The chain couples TRBV7-7 to TRBJ2-5; 9 bases match TRBD2. Germline assignment: CDR1 SSHAT and CDR2 FNYEAQ (reference sequence). CDR3 length: 14 residues.

The rearrangement links TRBV6-1 to TRBJ1-3; maybe TRBD1 (5 bases). This CDR3 is built from 14 residues. V was trimmed by 4 bases and J by 2 bases, leaving 9 bases between them. Germline V gene sequence: CDR1 MNHNS, CDR2 SASEGT. The CDR3 DNA reads as TGTGCCAGCAGTGCGGCAGGGACTGGAAACACCATATATTTT. The encoded protein is CASSAAGTGNTIYF.

This clone was picked up a small number of times. The chain uses TRBV5-4 and TRBJ1-1, with D unclear. The germline CDR1 and CDR2 sequences are SGHNT and YYREEE (reference sequence). This CDR3 is 16 amino acids long. Trimming removed 4 bases from V and 1 base from J, with 17 bases in between. CDR3: CASSPVRTGGNTEAFF. The CDR3 region has the DNA TGTGCCAGCAGCCCCGTGAGGACGGGAGGGAACACTGAAGCTTTCTTT. The whole variable domain, filled in from reference TRBV5-4 and TRBJ1-1, reads ETGVTQSPTHLIKTRGQQVTLRCSSQSGHNTVSWYQQALGQGPQFIFQYYREEENGRGNFPPRFSGLQFPNYSSELNVNALELDDSALYLCASSPVRTGGNTEAFFGQGTRLTVV.

This rearrangement joins TRBV28 to TRBJ2-6; D perhaps matches TRBD1 (6 bases). Trimming left V 7 bases short and J 2 bases short, with 9 bases between. Germline CDR1 and CDR2: MDHEN and SYDVKM. The CDR3 loop spans 14 amino acids. CDR3 in DNA: TGTGCCAGCATCTCAGGGGCTGGGGCCAACGTCCTGACTTTC. Protein: CASISGAGANVLTF.